The source of this TCR beta chain is a study of cytomegalovirus exposure and HLA in healthy donors. Study in general: Early on, a data release was issued that held 80 million to 90 million unique TCRs from HLA-typed donors.

This clone was seen once. Its antigen is undetermined. Germline loops: CDR1 KGHSH, CDR2 LQKENI. The CDR3 sequence is 15 residues long. Trimming cost V 0 bases and J 10 bases; bases outside gene matches: 7. Healthy bone marrow donors made up the donors. Both 60 Vbeta primers and 13 Jbeta primers went into the PCR. Produced via immunoSEQ multiplex PCR; TCRdb's table is partial and in-frame only. Of 150,000 to 200,000 clones listed, 82% are singletons. Findings of the study overall: Owing to their indistinguishability, certain V segments, notably TRBV6-2 and TRBV6-3, were excluded.

This sequence originates from a girl aged 2 to 9 in good health and CMV-seropositive. The chain uses TRBV18 and TRBJ2-3; 10 nucleotides align to TRBD1. What was sequenced was PBMCs. CDR3 region: CASSPPGTGVRAQYF. CDR3 DNA: TGTGCCAGCTCACCACCGGGGACAGGGGTCCGCGCGCAGTATTTT. Full variable domain (rest looked up from reference TRBV18 and TRBJ2-3): NAGVMQNPRHLVRRRGQEARLRCSPMKGHSHVYWYRQLPEEGLKFMVYLQKENIIDESGMPKERFSAEFPKEGPSILRIQQVVRGDSAAYFCASSPPGTGVRAQYFGPGTRLTVL.